The present entry profiles one T cell receptor (beta chain) with its context. No cognate antigen has been identified for it. The input lacks base qualities; no much larger clone sits a single base away. The data originate from a study of shared clonotypes between healthy human individuals (dated by TCRdb to the early 2020s). As for the study more broadly: Three men and a couple of women, aged 18 to 49 years, made up the cohort. Per donor, three plates each were used for CD4 naive and CD4 memory, two for CD8 naive, and one for CD8 memory. Blood TCR repertoires of five healthy adults were deeply sequenced to estimate repertoire size and the extent of clonotype sharing between individuals. Different laboratories and diverse techniques were used to prepare libraries and sequence TCR repertoires, to increase sequencing depth and limit assay-specific biases. Leukapheresis yielded between about 0.9 and 9.5 billion PBMCs per donor. The paper's findings and limits, for the study overall: Rarefaction of sorted-subset datasets indicated incomplete sequencing despite the large sequencing depth. Pairwise subsampling indicated that sequencing depth was expected to affect the degree of clonotype sharing among donors. Clonotypes shared by all four sorted-subset donors showed higher generation probabilities than non-shared clonotypes. When several donors were compared, the shared fraction of clonotypes was about 5.4% for naive CD4, 3.5% for naive CD8, 2% to 2.5% for memory CD4, and 0.4% for memory CD8. Because the study included only a small number of donors, the genetic and exposure-history diversity represented was limited. Sampling was restricted to blood, and TCR repertoires in tissues likely differ from the TCR repertoires found in blood. Estimated clonotype richness was generally larger for naive than for memory subsets.

TCR CDR3 regions were amplified from genomic DNA by multiplex PCR using the deep immunoSEQ assay. Genomic DNA extracted from each cell subset was distributed evenly over all wells of several immunoSEQ 96-well plates, and each plate served as one replicate. For sorted subsets, about 0.2 ug genomic DNA, equal to some 28,000 T cell genomes, was loaded into each replicate PCR. The purified libraries were quantified using a Qubit 3.0 fluorometer, sized with a Bioanalyzer 2100, and then quantified again using the KAPA Library Quantification kit. Every immunoSEQ 96-well plate was sequenced on a dedicated single-read 150-cycle Illumina NextSeq 550 flow cell. Regarding the original processing steps: Because the immunoSEQ output included only junctional sequences and no quality scores, the filtering could not be the same as the filtering used for full-length reads. Sequences were annotated with PyIR, a Python wrapper for IgBLAST v1.9, and V/J genes and CDR3 were assigned using IMGT germline references. Reads were filtered out if the reads had weak V/J assignments (E-value above 1e-6), no CDR3, stop codons, out-of-frame junctions, or ambiguous translated residues. V3J clonotypes were defined as sequences sharing an identical inferred V gene, J gene, and CDR3 amino acid sequence. Percentage overlap between repertoires was calculated by dividing the number of shared unique clonotypes by the size of the smaller repertoire. Richness of each repertoire was evaluated using RTK rarefaction, the Chao1 estimator, and Recon v2.1 estimates of unobserved clonotypes. Generation probabilities for all TCRbeta clonotypes obtained by the gDNA method from a handful of donors were computed using OLGA. As stored in TCRdb, this immuneACCESS dataset retains in-frame rearrangements with V and J assigned. A fraction of the clones does not appear; measured against another copy, unresolved V genes explain less than half of the discrepancy, and the remainder lacks a known reason. D and trimming come from the DNA, and the V and J calls and clone size come from that table. The sample contains about 1,500,000 clones, roughly 96% of them found a single time. 1% to 1.5% of the sample rests with the top ten.

The donors were healthy, HIV-negative adults with no recently reported acute infections or vaccinations. Every donor was a Caucasian adult residing in Nashville, Tennessee, USA. CD4+ T cells were enriched by magnetic negative selection, after which naive cells were positively selected on CD45RA and the negative fraction was taken as the memory subset. After blood collection by leukapheresis, PBMCs were isolated using Ficoll-Histopaque density gradient centrifugation and then cryopreserved in the vapor phase of liquid nitrogen. Analytical flow cytometry was used to check the purity and quantity of each magnetically sorted T cell population. From each sorted fraction, genomic DNA was isolated and quantified by UV absorbance on a Nanodrop 2000c. V is pruned by 0 bases and J by 0 bases, leaving 2 bases of the junction without a gene match. Inclusive of the bounding cysteine and phenylalanine, the CDR3 is 16 residues long. The DNA shown is the 48-base CDR3, in frame from base 1. CDR1 and CDR2, per the germline V gene (reference sequence), are MNHNY and SVGAGI.

The chain joins TRBV6-6 to TRBJ2-3, with 8 junctional bases fitting TRBD2. This clonotype originated in a man aged 25 to 40 in good health. Sequenced: naive CD4+ T cells sorted from blood. The cell subset or site label on this specimen signifies: CD45RA+ positively selected. The CDR3 sequence is CASSYSLAESTDTQYF. The nucleotides are TGTGCCAGCAGTTACTCACTAGCGGAGAGCACAGATACGCAGTATTTT.